The text below deals with one T cell receptor beta chain. The target antigen is unknown. The time point: persistent/refractory GD, antithyroid drugs over 5 years with positive TRAb. RNA extracted from PBMCs served as the sequencing template. Arm-PCR of CDR3 regions and iRepertoire HTBI primers were the basis on which TCR beta libraries were built. TCRdb analysed the multiplex PCR reads with MiXCR anew, one entry per CDR3 protein. The table shows about 300,000 distinct CDR3 sequences, with around 20% occurring only once. The data belong to a study of regulatory T cells in long-lasting Graves disease. Study-level points and caveats: More public clonotypes were shared by persistent patients (2,741) than by new patients (roughly 970).

Trimming at V came to 3 bases and at J to 5 bases, leaving 5 bases not matched to a gene. Germline lookup yields CDR1 KGHSH and CDR2 LQKENI. The CDR3 spans 15 residues. Sequences were derived from peripheral blood mononuclear cells (PBMCs), sampled when the disease was refractory, from a patient treated with antithyroid drugs. This TCR was recovered from a female donor with Graves disease. The chain has TRBV18 and TRBJ2-7; TRBD2 agrees at 12 bases. The CDR3: CASSPLAGGYHEQYF. As DNA, the CDR3 is TGTGCCAGCTCACCCCTAGCGGGAGGGTACCACGAGCAGTACTTC.